This TCR beta chain was identified in a study of blood T cell repertoires in COVID-19. Study-wide context: Specimens from acute and convalescent COVID-19 originated in the United States, Italy and Spain.

This clone was seen more than once but under ten times. Some clones are missing from TCRdb's copy, which holds only in-frame ones; the method was immunoSEQ multiplex PCR. The sample consists of 150,000 to 200,000 clones, about 81% of them appearing once. Sequences were obtained from peripheral blood. The source is a human donor in a cohort sampled during active COVID-19.

CDR3 protein: CASMSANYGYTF. In DNA form, the CDR3 reads TGTGCCAGCATGAGCGCTAACTATGGCTACACCTTC. The chain uses TRBV28 and TRBJ1-2; D uncertain. Germline CDR1 reads MDHEN; CDR2 reads SYDVKM. V shed 7 bases and J shed 0 bases, with 6 bases lying between them. CDR3 length: 12 amino acids.